This record covers a single T cell receptor beta chain. Its antigen is still unknown. The data stem from a study of beta chain features in type 1 diabetes. Study-wide points: Shortening of TCRB CDR3s, moderate but significant, appeared in all four CD4+ subsets of Type 1 diabetes patients.

The entirety of the isolated RNA underwent reverse transcription, so expressed TCRB transcripts were sequenced. Libraries were prepared by immunoSEQ multiplex PCR; TCRdb keeps only in-frame clonotypes and omits some of them. The sample includes around 140,000 clones, around 9% of them seen just once. Donors contributed one heparinised blood draw apiece, averaging about 120 mL. The CDR3 loop spans 12 amino acids. Per germline, CDR1 MNHNY and CDR2 SVGAGI (reference sequence). With V trimmed by 9 bases and J by 3 bases, 3 bases remained unmatched. This TCR derives from a man younger than 40 with type 1 diabetes. The chain links TRBV6-6 to TRBJ2-3; 7 positions match TRBD1. Sequenced input: central memory CD4+ T cells from blood. Here the CDR3 reads CASGTETDTQYF. CDR3 DNA sequence: TGTGCCAGTGGGACAGAAACAGATACGCAGTATTTT.